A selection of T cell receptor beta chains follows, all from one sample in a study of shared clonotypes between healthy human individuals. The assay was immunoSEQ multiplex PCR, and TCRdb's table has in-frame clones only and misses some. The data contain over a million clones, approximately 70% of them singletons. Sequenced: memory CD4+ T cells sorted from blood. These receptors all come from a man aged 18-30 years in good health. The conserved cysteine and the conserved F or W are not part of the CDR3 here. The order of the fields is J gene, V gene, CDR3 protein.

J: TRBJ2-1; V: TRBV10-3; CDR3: AISDGIRRAGRGNEQF
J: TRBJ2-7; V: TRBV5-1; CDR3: ASSEMEGALTEQY
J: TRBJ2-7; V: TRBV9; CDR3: ASSPANGGFLYEQY
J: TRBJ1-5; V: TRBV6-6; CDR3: ATQMAGGNQPQH
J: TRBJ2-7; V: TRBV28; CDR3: ASTSTVPGGYEQY
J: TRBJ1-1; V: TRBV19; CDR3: ASSISIQGEAF
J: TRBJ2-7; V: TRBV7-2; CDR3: ASSLAGTNYEQY
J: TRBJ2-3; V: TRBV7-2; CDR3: ASHPGASSPDTQY
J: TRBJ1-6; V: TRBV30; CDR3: AWSGQSSYNSPLH
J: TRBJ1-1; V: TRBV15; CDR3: ATSRDTGARVEAF
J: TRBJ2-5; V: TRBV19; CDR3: ASRRTGAGAQETQY
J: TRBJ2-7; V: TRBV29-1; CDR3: SVLSSFQGAGHEQY
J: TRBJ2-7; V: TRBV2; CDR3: ASSFDRVSSYEQY
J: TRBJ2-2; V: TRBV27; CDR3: ASSLSGTRNTGELF
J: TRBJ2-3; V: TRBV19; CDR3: ASRAGDSVYSDTQY
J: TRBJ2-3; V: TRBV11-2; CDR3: ASSSQAGTDTQY
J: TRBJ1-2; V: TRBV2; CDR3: ASSPGTYGYT
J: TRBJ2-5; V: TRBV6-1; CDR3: ASSNDGTFKETQY
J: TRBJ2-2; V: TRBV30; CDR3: AWSVVGVDTGELF
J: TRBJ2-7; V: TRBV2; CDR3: ASRQDRGPVYEQY
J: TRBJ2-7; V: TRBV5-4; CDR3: ASSLSFGDRYEQY
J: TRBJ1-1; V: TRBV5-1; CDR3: ASSLAGAMNTEAF
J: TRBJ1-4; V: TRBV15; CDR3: ATRRDEKLF
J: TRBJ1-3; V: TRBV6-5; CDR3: ASGDGRVSGNTIY
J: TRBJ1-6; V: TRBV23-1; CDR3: ASSQLSQTYYNSPLH
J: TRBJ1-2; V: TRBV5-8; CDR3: ASSFRGYYGYT
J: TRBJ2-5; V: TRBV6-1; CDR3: ASSGGVMETQY
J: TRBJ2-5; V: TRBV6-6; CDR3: ASSYGFETQY
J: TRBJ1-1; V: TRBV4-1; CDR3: ASKQQGRENTEAF
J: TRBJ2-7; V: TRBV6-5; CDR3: ASATGNYEQY
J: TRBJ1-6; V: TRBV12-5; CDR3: ASGLGTGGFSPLH
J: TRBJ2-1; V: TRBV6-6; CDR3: ASRSLAGQADEQF
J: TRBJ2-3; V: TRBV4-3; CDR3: ASSQESQGWADTQY
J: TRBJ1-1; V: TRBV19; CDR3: ASSGLDRHNTEAF
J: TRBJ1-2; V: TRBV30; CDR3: AWSVREGNYGYT
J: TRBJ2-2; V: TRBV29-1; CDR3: SVRDSNTGELF
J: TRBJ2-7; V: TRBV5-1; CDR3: ASSPRTGARPSYEQY
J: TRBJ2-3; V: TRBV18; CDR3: ASSPQGRTDTQY
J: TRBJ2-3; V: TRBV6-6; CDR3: ASSRGGSTDTQY
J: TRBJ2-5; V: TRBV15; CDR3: ATSRGGQGQYQETQY
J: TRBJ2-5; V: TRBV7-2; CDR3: ASSFQGGGAKETQY
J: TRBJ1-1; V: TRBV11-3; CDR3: ASSLDLGQEAF
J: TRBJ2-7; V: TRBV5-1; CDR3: ASGRSTYEQY
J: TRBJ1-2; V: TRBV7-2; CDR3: ASSATGRGRDVYGYT
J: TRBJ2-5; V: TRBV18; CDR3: ASSPGTGSIQETQY
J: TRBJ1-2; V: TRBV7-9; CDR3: ASSLEQGTNYGYT
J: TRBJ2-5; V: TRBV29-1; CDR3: SATGLEETQY
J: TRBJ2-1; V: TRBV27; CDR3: ASSVIAGSSYNEQF